The 16 T cell receptor beta chains listed next were all sequenced from one sample in a study of OX40 agonist ivuxolimab in advanced cancers. This table comes from immunoSEQ multiplex PCR, and its TCRdb copy is limited to in-frame clones, with some not included. Of about 45,000 clones in the sample, 84% are singletons; the top ten hold 2.6%. This sample comprised CD4+ or CD8+ T cells sorted from blood, obtained in a trial of the OX40 agonist ivuxolimab. These receptors were obtained from an adult with an advanced solid tumor such as melanoma, head and neck, liver or kidney cancer.

J is TRBJ1-4 and V is TRBV5-1, with 7 bases identical to TRBD1. J gave up 12 bases and V 4 bases, and 15 bases lay outside the gene matches. The CDR3 runs 15 residues. Germline assignment: CDR1 SGHRS and CDR2 YFSETQ. This CDR3 reads CASSPPSTQGSELFF. In DNA, the CDR3 is TGCGCCAGCAGCCCACCCTCCACACAGGGGTCGGAACTGTTTTTT.

The chain has TRBV9 and TRBJ2-3; D is ambiguous. The germline gives CDR1 SGDLS, CDR2 YYNGEE. The V end was cut by 4 bases, the J end by 2 bases, with 11 bases between. This CDR3 has 14 residues. CDR3: CASSLGHSTDTQYF. In nucleotides, the CDR3 is TGTGCCAGCAGCCTGGGCCACTCCACAGATACGCAGTATTTT.

This clone was seen just once. The genes are TRBV18 and TRBJ2-3; 8 bases are shared with TRBD2. The CDR3 totals 13 residues. The J segment lost 6 bases and the V segment lost 6 bases, leaving 5 bases of the junction unmatched. In germline, CDR1 is KGHSH, CDR2 LQKENI. CDR3 nucleotides: TGTGCCAGCTCGAGCGGGAGTGGGGATACGCAGTATTTT. Protein: CASSSGSGDTQYF. The full variable domain, completed using reference TRBV18 and TRBJ2-3, is NAGVMQNPRHLVRRRGQEARLRCSPMKGHSHVYWYRQLPEEGLKFMVYLQKENIIDESGMPKERFSAEFPKEGPSILRIQQVVRGDSAAYFCASSSGSGDTQYFGPGTRLTVL.

This clone was found once. The V gene is TRBV9, the J gene TRBJ1-5; 7 bases are shared with TRBD1. The ends lost 4 bases at V and 6 bases at J; junction bases unmatched: 1. CDR1 SGDLS and CDR2 YYNGEE come from the germline V gene. This CDR3 is 12 amino acids long. The CDR3 protein is CASSSGGQPQHF. The DNA for the CDR3 is TGTGCCAGCAGCTCAGGGGGTCAGCCCCAGCATTTT.

The rearrangement links TRBV4-1 to TRBJ2-1; D is unclear. V dropped 1 base and J dropped 4 bases, with 8 bases sitting between them. CDR3 length: 14 amino acids. Germline CDR1 MGHRA, CDR2 YSYEKL. The CDR3 loop reads CASSQVPEYNEQFF. DNA of the CDR3: TGCGCCAGCAGCCAAGTCCCTGAGTACAATGAGCAGTTCTTC.

The genes are TRBV6-1 and TRBJ2-1; 7 positions agree with TRBD1. Trimming cost V 7 bases and J 3 bases; bases outside gene matches: 3. Per germline, CDR1 MNHNS and CDR2 SASEGT. This CDR3 spans 13 amino acids. CDR3 sequence: CASKGQNYNEQFF. The CDR3 coding sequence is TGTGCCAGCAAGGGACAGAACTACAATGAGCAGTTCTTC.

V gene TRBV19 combines with J gene TRBJ2-7; weak D call: TRBD1 (5 bases). CDR1 and CDR2 (germline): LNHDA, SQIVND (reference sequence). With 5 bases removed from V and 2 bases from J, the gap between germline ends came to 19 bases. The CDR3 is 16 amino acids. Written as DNA, the CDR3 is TGTGCCAGTAGTTCTCCGGGCCCCAGGGTGGCCTACGAGCAGTACTTC. Translating it yields CASSSPGPRVAYEQYF. The entire variable domain, with the rest obtained from reference TRBV19 and TRBJ2-7, is as follows: DGGITQSPKYLFRKEGQNVTLSCEQNLNHDAMYWYRQDPGQGLRLIYYSQIVNDFQKGDIAEGYSVSREKKESFPLTVTSAQKNPTAFYLCASSSPGPRVAYEQYFGPGTRLTVT.

This clone showed up just a few times. This chain connects TRBV7-6 to TRBJ1-1; no reliable D call. Trimming removed 2 bases from V and 0 bases from J, with 4 bases in between. Germline CDR1 SGHVS, CDR2 FNYEAQ. This CDR3 has 13 residues. The DNA of the CDR3 is TGTGCCAGCAGCTTAAGGATGAACACTGAAGCTTTCTTT. It translates to CASSLRMNTEAFF.

The rearrangement joins TRBV5-1 to TRBJ1-4; 9 nucleotides agree with TRBD1. V was pared by 4 bases and J by 4 bases, with 2 bases of the junction left unmatched. CDR3 length: 14 residues. Germline V gene lookup returns CDR1 SGHRS and CDR2 YFSETQ. The CDR3 here is CASSLGQGNEKLFF. The CDR3 nucleotides read TGCGCCAGCAGCCTGGGACAGGGTAATGAAAAACTGTTTTTT. Complete variable domain (other parts from reference TRBV5-1 and TRBJ1-4): KAGVTQTPRYLIKTRGQQVTLSCSPISGHRSVSWYQQTPGQGLQFLFEYFSETQRNKGNFPGRFSGRQFSNSRSEMNVSTLELGDSALYLCASSLGQGNEKLFFGSGTQLSVL.

This chain uses TRBV11-2 with TRBJ2-1; 12 nucleotides line up with TRBD2. Germline CDR1 and CDR2: SGHAT and FQNNGV. J gave up 6 bases and V 2 bases, and 2 bases lay outside the gene matches. The CDR3 is 15 residues long. The CDR3 loop is CASSLILAGGNEQFF. CDR3 in DNA: TGTGCCAGCAGCTTAATACTAGCGGGGGGCAATGAGCAGTTCTTC.

The rearrangement links TRBV19 to TRBJ2-5; D remains ambiguous. The CDR3 loop spans 12 amino acids. V shed 4 bases and J shed 1 base, with 4 bases lying between them. Germline CDR1 reads LNHDA; CDR2 reads SQIVND (reference sequence). The CDR3 nucleotides read TGTGCCAGTAGTACCTTCCAAGAGACCCAGTACTTC. Its translation is CASSTFQETQYF.

J is TRBJ1-1 and V is TRBV4-3; a weak D match, TRBD1 (5 bases). Germline CDR1 reads LGHNA; CDR2 reads YSLEER. V was cut by 0 bases and J by 0 bases, with 20 bases left in between. This CDR3 spans 19 amino acids. The CDR3 DNA reads TGCGCCAGCAGCCAAGATTGGGGAGGGGCCGCAACTATGAACACTGAAGCTTTCTTT. It encodes CASSQDWGGAATMNTEAFF.

The chain uses TRBV5-1 and TRBJ1-1; 10 nucleotides match TRBD1. The CDR3 length is 14 residues. In germline, CDR1 is SGHRS, CDR2 YFSETQ. V lost 0 bases and J lost 5; bases outside the gene matches: 1. The CDR3 sequence: CASSLVGQGTEAFF. CDR3 DNA sequence: TGCGCCAGCAGCTTGGTGGGACAGGGGACTGAAGCTTTCTTT.

This clone has a single count. The V call is TRBV5-1, the J call TRBJ2-7; D gene uncertain. The V gene lost 5 bases and the J gene lost 2 bases, with 11 bases spanning the gap. Looked up from germline, CDR1 is SGHRS and CDR2 is YFSETQ. The CDR3 totals 13 residues. The CDR3 DNA reads TGCGCCAGCAGTCCGACCGTGGCCTACGAGCAGTACTTC. As protein: CASSPTVAYEQYF.

The V and J genes are TRBV11-2 and TRBJ2-5, with TRBD1 matching 7 bases. The last part of the DNA fits TRBJ2-7 better; the J call may be wrong. CDR1 is SGHAT, CDR2 FQNNGV, per germline. The CDR3 contains 14 residues. Written as DNA, the CDR3 is TGTGCCAGCAGCGGGACAGCGAGCTCCTACGAGCAGTACTTC. Translation: CASSGTASSYEQYF.

This chain connects TRBV19 to TRBJ2-7, with D possibly matching TRBD2 (5 bases). The germline CDR1 and CDR2 sequences are LNHDA and SQIVND (reference sequence). Trimming pared 3 bases from V and 2 bases from J, leaving 11 bases between. The CDR3 sequence is 14 residues long. CDR3 region: CASSMSGDPYEQYF. CDR3 DNA sequence: TGTGCCAGTAGTATGTCCGGGGATCCCTACGAGCAGTACTTC.